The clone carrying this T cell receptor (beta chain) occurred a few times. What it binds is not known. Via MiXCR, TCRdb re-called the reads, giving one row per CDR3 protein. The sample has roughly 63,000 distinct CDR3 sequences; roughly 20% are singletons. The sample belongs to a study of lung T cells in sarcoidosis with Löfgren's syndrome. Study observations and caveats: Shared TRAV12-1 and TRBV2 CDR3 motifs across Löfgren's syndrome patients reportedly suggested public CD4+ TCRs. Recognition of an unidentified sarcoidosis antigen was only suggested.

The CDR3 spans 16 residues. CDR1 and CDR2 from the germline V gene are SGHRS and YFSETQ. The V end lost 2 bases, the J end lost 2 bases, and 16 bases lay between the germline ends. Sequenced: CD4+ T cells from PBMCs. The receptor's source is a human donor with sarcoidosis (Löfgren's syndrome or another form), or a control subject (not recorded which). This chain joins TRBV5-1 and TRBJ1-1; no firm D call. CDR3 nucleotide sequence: TGCGCCAGCAGCTTTGGTTCCCGGGCGATCAACACTGAAGCTTTCTTT. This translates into CASSFGSRAINTEAFF.